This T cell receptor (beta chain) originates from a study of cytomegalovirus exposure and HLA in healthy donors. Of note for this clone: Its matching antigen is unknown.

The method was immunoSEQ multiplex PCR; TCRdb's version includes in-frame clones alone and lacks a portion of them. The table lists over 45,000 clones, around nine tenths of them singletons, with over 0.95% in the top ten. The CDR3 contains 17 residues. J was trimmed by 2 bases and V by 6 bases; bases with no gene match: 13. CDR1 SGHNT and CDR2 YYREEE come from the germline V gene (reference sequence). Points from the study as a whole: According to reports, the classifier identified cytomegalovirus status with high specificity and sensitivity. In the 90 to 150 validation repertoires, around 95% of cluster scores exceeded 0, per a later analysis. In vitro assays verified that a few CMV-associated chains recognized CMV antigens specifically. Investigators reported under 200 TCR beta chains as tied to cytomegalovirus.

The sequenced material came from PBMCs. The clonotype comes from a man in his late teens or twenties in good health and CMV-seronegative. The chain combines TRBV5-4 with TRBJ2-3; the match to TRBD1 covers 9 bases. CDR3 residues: CASNPSPGQGYTDTQYF. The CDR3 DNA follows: TGTGCCAGCAACCCCTCCCCGGGACAGGGATACACAGATACGCAGTATTTT. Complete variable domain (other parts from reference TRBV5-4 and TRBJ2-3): ETGVTQSPTHLIKTRGQQVTLRCSSQSGHNTVSWYQQALGQGPQFIFQYYREEENGRGNFPPRFSGLQFPNYSSELNVNALELDDSALYLCASNPSPGQGYTDTQYFGPGTRLTVL.